The clone carrying this TCR beta chain has just one count. The record originates from a study of blood T cell repertoires in COVID-19. The wider study: The United States, Italy and Spain supplied acute and convalescent COVID-19 samples. PBMCs, B-cell-depleted T cells, or T cells were the source of the cDNA or gDNA that made up the material.

Per the original data handling: Reference gene primer amplification gave nucleated cell count estimates. The assay was immunoSEQ multiplex PCR, and TCRdb's table has in-frame clones only and misses some. D and trimming were read from the DNA, whereas the V and J calls and clone size are those reported in that table. The data contain about 210,000 clones, about 83% of them singletons. The CDR3 runs to 20 residues. The germline V gene has CDR1 LNHNV and CDR2 YYDKDF (reference sequence). The ends lost 0 bases at V and 5 bases at J; junction bases unmatched: 16. The sequence derives from a woman aged 40 to 50 with active or convalescent COVID-19. The V call is TRBV15, the J call TRBJ2-5, with 12 nucleotides matching TRBD2. Input material: peripheral blood. The CDR3: CATSRERGTWLAGGPETQYF. As DNA, the CDR3 is TGTGCCACCAGCAGAGAGAGGGGAACGTGGCTAGCGGGAGGGCCGGAGACCCAGTACTTC. Complete variable domain (other parts from reference TRBV15 and TRBJ2-5): DAMVIQNPRYQVTQFGKPVTLSCSQTLNHNVMYWYQQKSSQAPKLLFHYYDKDFNNEADTPDNFQSRRPNTSFCFLDIRSPGLGDTAMYLCATSRERGTWLAGGPETQYFGPGTRLLVL.